Listed below are T cell receptor beta chains from one sample, sequenced in a study of spatial heterogeneity in lung cancer. TCRdb re-called the 5' RACE reads with MiXCR, one entry per CDR3 protein. The sample includes 40,000 to 45,000 distinct CDR3 sequences, approximately 22% seen only once; the top ten take approximately 6.8%. This specimen consisted of PBMCs, obtained at follow-up. All receptors derive from a female donor with early-stage non-small cell lung cancer. Each CDR3 is given with its conserved first and last residue. D genes are given only for firm matches. Where a row states a size, it is once, few, many or the class of an expanded clone; other rows omit it.

D	V	J	size	CDR3	DNA
TRBD1	TRBV18	TRBJ1-2	few	CASSPPGGASWGGYTF	TGTGCCAGCTCACCTCCAGGGGGCGCCTCCTGGGGTGGCTACACCTTC
.	TRBV12-3/TRBV12-4	TRBJ1-5	few	CASSLSLSRNQPQHF	TGTGCCAGCAGTTTATCCCTTAGTCGCAATCAGCCCCAGCATTTT
.	TRBV9	TRBJ2-3	.	CASSVDDYTQYF	TGTGCCAGCAGCGTAGATGATTATACGCAGTATTTT
TRBD1	TRBV7-2	TRBJ1-5	many	CASSPRGRGQGQPQHF	TGTGCCAGCAGCCCCAGGGGCAGGGGGCAGGGTCAGCCCCAGCATTTT
.	TRBV28	TRBJ2-7	.	CATRGSYEQYF	TGTGCCACCCGAGGGTCCTACGAGCAGTACTTC
.	TRBV5-1	TRBJ1-1	.	CASSLKGDDTEAFF	TGCGCCAGCAGCTTGAAGGGGGACGACACTGAAGCTTTCTTT
.	TRBV7-8	TRBJ2-7	many	CATRRGHEQYF	TGTGCCACAAGGAGAGGACACGAGCAGTACTTC
.	TRBV6-5	TRBJ2-7	.	CASSYSWRDSYEQYF	TGTGCCAGCAGTTACTCATGGCGCGACTCCTACGAGCAGTACTTC
TRBD2	TRBV5-1	TRBJ2-7	few	CASRAGGRASFEQYF	TGCGCCAGCAGGGCAGGCGGGAGGGCCAGTTTCGAGCAGTACTTC
.	TRBV10-2	TRBJ2-1	.	CASRLTSGSYNEQFF	TGCGCCAGCAGGTTGACTAGTGGCTCCTACAATGAGCAGTTCTTC
TRBD2	TRBV7-8	TRBJ2-1	many	CASSFPTSGAPSYNEQFF	TGTGCCAGCAGCTTCCCGACTAGCGGGGCCCCCTCCTACAATGAGCAGTTCTTC
.	TRBV27	TRBJ1-1	.	CASKSGTEAFF	TGTGCCAGTAAATCGGGCACTGAAGCTTTCTTT
TRBD2	TRBV7-9	TRBJ2-1	many	CASSLSGRADEQFF	TGTGCCAGCAGCTTAAGCGGGAGGGCCGATGAGCAGTTCTTC
TRBD1	TRBV25-1	TRBJ1-1	.	CAGKTGGSEAFF	TGTGCCGGAAAAACAGGGGGCTCTGAAGCTTTCTTT
TRBD1	TRBV7-3	TRBJ2-7	many	CASSLAGGYEQYF	TGTGCCAGCAGCTTAGCAGGGGGCTACGAGCAGTACTTC
.	TRBV29-1	TRBJ1-2	.	CSVGEGTSYGYTF	TGCAGCGTTGGCGAGGGGACAAGCTATGGCTACACCTTC
.	TRBV28	TRBJ1-4	many	CASSWGSGNEKLFF	TGTGCCAGCAGTTGGGGCTCAGGCAATGAAAAACTGTTTTTT
.	TRBV5-5	TRBJ2-7	medium-sized	CASSSLLAAASYEQYF	TGTGCCAGCAGCTCCTTACTAGCAGCCGCTTCCTACGAGCAGTACTTC
.	TRBV19	TRBJ2-1	many	CASNFGAIDEQFF	TGTGCCAGTAACTTCGGCGCAATCGATGAGCAGTTCTTC
.	TRBV5-4	TRBJ1-2	few	CASSPVRGYGYTF	TGTGCCAGCAGCCCGGTGAGGGGCTATGGCTACACCTTC
.	TRBV11-2	TRBJ2-7	.	CASSSGGTYEQYF	TGTGCCAGCAGCTCCGGAGGGACCTACGAGCAGTACTTC
.	TRBV27	TRBJ1-2	many	CASSLYRTAPDGYTF	TGTGCCAGCAGTTTATACCGGACAGCACCCGATGGCTACACCTTC
.	TRBV30	TRBJ2-1	.	CAWTFDSSYNEQFF	TGTGCCTGGACCTTCGACAGCTCCTACAATGAGCAGTTCTTC
TRBD1	TRBV2	TRBJ2-5	.	CASSGWDRAGETQYF	TGTGCCAGCAGTGGCTGGGACAGGGCAGGAGAGACCCAGTACTTC
TRBD2	TRBV11-2	TRBJ2-2	many	CASSKPSGIYTGELFF	TGTGCCAGCAGCAAGCCTAGCGGGATATACACCGGGGAGCTGTTTTTT
.	TRBV4-1	TRBJ2-3	.	CASSRVWGGPFTDTQYF	TGCGCCAGCAGCCGCGTATGGGGGGGGCCTTTCACAGATACGCAGTATTTT
TRBD2	TRBV5-1	TRBJ2-2	many	CASSRGTSGETGELLF	TGCGCCAGCAGCCGCGGGACTAGCGGGGAAACCGGGGAGCTGCTTTTT
.	TRBV11-3	TRBJ1-1	few	CASSLEQRGEAFF	TGTGCCAGCAGCTTAGAACAGAGGGGTGAAGCTTTCTTT
TRBD1	TRBV29-1	TRBJ2-1	.	CSVDFGQGNEQFF	TGCAGCGTTGACTTTGGACAGGGAAATGAGCAGTTCTTC
TRBD1	TRBV7-3	TRBJ2-3	.	CASSRDRAPGTDTQYF	TGTGCCAGCAGCCGCGACAGGGCCCCGGGCACAGATACGCAGTATTTT
.	TRBV3-1	TRBJ2-2	.	CASSRRAGTGELFF	TGTGCCAGCAGCCGGAGGGCGGGAACCGGGGAGCTGTTTTTT
.	TRBV10-1	TRBJ2-1	few	CASSDPSYNEQFF	TGCGCCAGCAGTGACCCTTCCTACAATGAGCAGTTCTTC
.	TRBV28	TRBJ1-5	.	CASRDYAGSGQPQHF	TGTGCCAGCAGAGACTACGCAGGGTCTGGTCAGCCCCAGCATTTT
.	TRBV29-1	TRBJ2-7	few	CVIRTLDSYEQYF	TGCGTAATAAGGACACTTGACTCCTACGAGCAGTACTTC
.	TRBV6-2/TRBV6-3	TRBJ1-3	.	CASNPTGMNTIYF	TGTGCCAGCAACCCTACAGGGATGAACACCATATATTTT
TRBD1	TRBV19	TRBJ1-2	few	CASRPTGRWDGYTF	TGTGCCAGTAGGCCGACAGGGCGTTGGGATGGCTACACCTTC
.	TRBV5-1	TRBJ1-1	.	CASSLGSGDGGAFF	TGCGCCAGCAGCTTGGGTTCAGGGGATGGCGGAGCTTTCTTT
.	TRBV6-6	TRBJ1-6	many	CASSSMARGWYSPLHF	TGTGCCAGCAGTTCTATGGCGAGGGGGTGGTATTCACCCCTCCACTTT
TRBD2	TRBV11-2	TRBJ2-2	many	CASSQAGPNTGELFF	TGTGCCAGCAGCCAAGCGGGGCCGAACACCGGGGAGCTGTTTTTT
.	TRBV6-6	TRBJ1-4	.	CASSYGDKTNEKLFF	TGTGCCAGCAGTTACGGGGACAAAACTAATGAAAAACTGTTTTTT